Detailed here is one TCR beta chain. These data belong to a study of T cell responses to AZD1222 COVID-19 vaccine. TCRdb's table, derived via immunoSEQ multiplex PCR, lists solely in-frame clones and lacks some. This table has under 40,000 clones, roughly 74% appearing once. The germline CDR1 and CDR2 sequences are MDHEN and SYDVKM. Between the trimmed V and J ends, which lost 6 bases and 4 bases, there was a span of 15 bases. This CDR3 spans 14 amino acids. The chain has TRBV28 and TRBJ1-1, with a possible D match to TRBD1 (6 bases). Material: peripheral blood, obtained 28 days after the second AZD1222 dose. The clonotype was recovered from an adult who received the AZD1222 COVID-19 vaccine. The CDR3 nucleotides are TGTGCCAGCAGCCGCCGGGGGGCGACCACTGAAGCTTTCTTT. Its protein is CASSRRGATTEAFF.